This TCR beta chain was documented in a study of T-cell memory formation after mild COVID-19. Looking at the study overall: TCR clusters were largely donor specific. Study results and limitations: Some responding clones appeared in pre-infection memory, suggesting cross-reactive memory joined.

Germline V CDR1 and CDR2: SGHRS, YFSETQ. This CDR3 contains 14 residues. Trimming left V 4 bases short and J 7 bases short, with 18 bases between. This clonotype turned up a few times. Its antigen is unknown. TCRdb analysed the 5' RACE reads with MiXCR anew, one entry per CDR3 protein. The profile covers about 400,000 distinct CDR3 sequences, with around 15% appearing a single time and 20% to 25% taken by the ten largest. The sample taken for sequencing was PBMCs or a T cell subset sorted from them (not recorded which). The chain combines TRBV5-1 with TRBJ2-7, with D tentatively TRBD1 or TRBD2 (6 bases each). The sequence derives from a young man who had mild COVID-19 (a few samples of this study predate the infection). Cell type and time point are not known. The CDR3 reads CASSIGGVIREQYF. CDR3 sequence (DNA): TGCGCCAGCAGCATCGGGGGCGTGATTCGGGAGCAGTACTTC.